This passage covers 8 T cell receptor beta chains from one sample sequenced in a study of T-cell memory formation after mild COVID-19. Each CDR3 protein is one row after TCRdb ran MiXCR on the 5' RACE reads. Altogether roughly 400,000 distinct CDR3 sequences are present, 18% being singletons, with the ten largest covering roughly a fifth. The specimen was PBMCs or a T cell subset sorted from them (not recorded which). The receptor set was obtained from a man between 18 and 35 years old who had mild COVID-19 (a few samples of this study predate the infection). Cell type and time point are not known.

This clonotype was counted at least ten times. The chain carries TRBV12-3 or TRBV12-4 and TRBJ2-1, with 9 positions matching TRBD1. V gave up 6 bases and J gave up 6 bases; unmatched junction bases: 9. The CDR3 totals 15 residues. CDR3 in DNA: TGTGCCAGCAGCCCCGGGACAGGGCGCCTCAATGAGCAGTTCTTC. Translated: CASSPGTGRLNEQFF.

This clonotype was detected a few times. The chain recombines TRBV5-1 with TRBJ1-1, with D maybe TRBD1 (5 bases). CDR3 length: 14 amino acids. Germline assignment: CDR1 SGHRS and CDR2 YFSETQ. V was shortened by 4 bases and J by 1 base, with 11 bases between the two germline ends. CDR3 in amino acids: CASSLGTQNTEAFF. The CDR3 DNA sequence: TGCGCCAGCAGCCTCGGGACGCAGAACACTGAAGCTTTCTTT. The full variable domain, with the rest looked up from reference TRBV5-1 and TRBJ1-1, is KAGVTQTPRYLIKTRGQQVTLSCSPISGHRSVSWYQQTPGQGLQFLFEYFSETQRNKGNFPGRFSGRQFSNSRSEMNVSTLELGDSALYLCASSLGTQNTEAFFGQGTRLTVV.

J is TRBJ2-5 and V is TRBV30; perhaps D is TRBD1 or TRBD2 (6 bases each). Deletions cut 3 bases from V and 7 bases from J, with 21 bases between. CDR3 size: 15 residues. Germline loops: CDR1 GTSNPN, CDR2 SVGIG (reference sequence). DNA of the CDR3: TGTGCCTGGAGCGAGGGACCGGGGGCGGGATGGACCCAGTACTTC. Amino acid sequence: CAWSEGPGAGWTQYF.

This chain uses TRBV12-3 or TRBV12-4 with TRBJ1-1; no clear D. The germline V and J ends were trimmed by 6 bases and 3 bases, with 11 bases remaining between them. The CDR3 length is 13 residues. Here the CDR3 DNA reads TGTGCCAGCAGCTCGGACGGGCACACTGAAGCTTTCTTT. It yields the protein CASSSDGHTEAFF.

This clonotype was detected a few times. The genes are TRBV5-1 and TRBJ2-1; D is uncertain. Trimming left V 7 bases short and J 0 bases short, with 8 bases between. The CDR3 is made up of 13 amino acids. From germline, CDR1 is SGHRS and CDR2 YFSETQ. Written as DNA, the CDR3 is TGCGCCAGCCGATGGGACTCCTACAATGAGCAGTTCTTC. This sequence encodes CASRWDSYNEQFF.

The sample holds a few counts of this clonotype. The V gene is TRBV6-6, the J gene TRBJ1-2, with D possibly matching TRBD1 (6 bases). The V and J ends lost 5 bases and 0 bases respectively, with 7 bases between them. The CDR3 is made up of 13 amino acids. Germline lookup yields CDR1 MNHNY and CDR2 SVGAGI (reference sequence). The DNA of the CDR3 is TGTGCCAGCAGTCAGGGGTCTAACTATGGCTACACCTTC. It codes for CASSQGSNYGYTF.

This chain's CDR3 is CSAATTAAYTF. The DNA for the CDR3 is TGCAGTGCCGCTACCACAGCAGCCTACACCTTC. The chain uses TRBV20-1 and TRBJ1-2, with D unresolved. V dropped 6 bases and J dropped 10 bases, with 15 bases sitting between them. The germline CDR1 and CDR2 sequences are DFQATT and SNEGSKA (reference sequence). This CDR3 has 11 residues.

CDR3 coding DNA: TGTGCCAGCAGCTCAGGAGCTAGCGGGGTAGATACGCAGTATTTT. Its protein product is CASSSGASGVDTQYF. The chain combines TRBV11-2 with TRBJ2-3, with 9 bases identical to TRBD2. V trimming: 4 bases; J trimming: 5 bases; junction bases outside the gene matches: 7. The CDR3 runs 15 residues. Germline V CDR1 and CDR2: SGHAT, FQNNGV.